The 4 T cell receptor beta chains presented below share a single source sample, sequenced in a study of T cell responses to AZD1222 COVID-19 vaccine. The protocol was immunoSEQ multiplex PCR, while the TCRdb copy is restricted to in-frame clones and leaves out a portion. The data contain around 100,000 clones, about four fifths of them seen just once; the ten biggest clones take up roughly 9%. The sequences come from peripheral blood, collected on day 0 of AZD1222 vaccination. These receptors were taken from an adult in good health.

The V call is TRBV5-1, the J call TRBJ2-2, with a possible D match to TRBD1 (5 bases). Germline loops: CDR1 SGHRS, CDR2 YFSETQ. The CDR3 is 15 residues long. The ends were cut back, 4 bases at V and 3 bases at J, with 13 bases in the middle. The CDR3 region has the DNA TGCGCCAGCAGCCCGCAGGACACCTACACCGGGGAGCTGTTTTTT. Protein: CASSPQDTYTGELFF.

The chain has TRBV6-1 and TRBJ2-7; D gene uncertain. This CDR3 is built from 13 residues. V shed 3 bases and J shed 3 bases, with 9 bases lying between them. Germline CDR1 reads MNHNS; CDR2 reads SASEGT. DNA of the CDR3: TGTGCCAGCAGTGATGGTGCAGACTACGAGCAGTACTTC. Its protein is CASSDGADYEQYF.

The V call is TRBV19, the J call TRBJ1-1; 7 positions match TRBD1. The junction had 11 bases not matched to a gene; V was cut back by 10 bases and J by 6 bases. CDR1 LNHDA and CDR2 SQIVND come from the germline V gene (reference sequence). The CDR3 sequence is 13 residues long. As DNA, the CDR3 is TGTGCCACCCGAACCCTCCAGGGGGCTGAAGCTTTCTTT. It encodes CATRTLQGAEAFF.

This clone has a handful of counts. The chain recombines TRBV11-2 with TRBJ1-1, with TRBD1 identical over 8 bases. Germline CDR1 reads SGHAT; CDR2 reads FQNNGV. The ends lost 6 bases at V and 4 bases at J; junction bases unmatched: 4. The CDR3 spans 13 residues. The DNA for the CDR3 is TGTGCCAGCAGTCGAGACAGGGGCACTGAAGCTTTCTTT. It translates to CASSRDRGTEAFF.